In this sample, the clone carrying this TCR beta chain turned up a few times. The target antigen is unknown. This entry is derived from a study of molecular identifiers for immune sequencing clone quantification. Study in general: Replicate experiments took RNA from 20,000 or 100,000 naive CD8 cells, divided it five ways and sequenced four.

The CDR3 consists of 12 residues. Germline CDR1 and CDR2: MNHNY and SVGAGI (reference sequence). Trimming took off 4 bases at V and 8 bases at J, with 9 bases between the two ends. Findings and limits, study-wide: In cases of identical TCR molecules sharing a barcode, highly expanded clone sizes could be underestimated.

Researchers sorted naive CD8 T cells as cells that were CD8+CD4-CCR7+CD45RA+. TCRdb re-analysed the PCR reads in MiXCR, keeping a single row per CDR3 protein. The data show 65,000 or so distinct CDR3 sequences, roughly 20% seen once. V is TRBV6-6 and J is TRBJ2-1; no firm D call. The TCR comes from a human donor in good health. Some libraries in this study had Jurkat cell RNA spiked in. Sequenced material: naive CD8+ T cells from blood, with Jurkat cell RNA spiked in. Specified subset: FACS-sorted CD8+CD4-CCR7+CD45RA+ naive T cells. The CDR3 coding sequence is TGTGCCAGCAGTTCCCCGGGCCATGAGCAGTTCTTC. This sequence encodes CASSSPGHEQFF.